By share, the clone carrying this TCR beta chain ranks as medium-sized. This entry comes from a study of neurological immune-mediated disorders. TCRdb itself ran the 5' RACE reads through MiXCR, one entry per CDR3 protein. This sample has fewer than 30,000 distinct CDR3 sequences; more than 6% occur once, and the top ten carry around 5%. The germline V gene encodes CDR1 SGHRS and CDR2 YFSETQ. With 4 bases clipped from V and 2 bases from J, the junction kept 8 bases outside the gene matches. This CDR3 has 17 residues. This receptor was identified in a woman aged 40 to 49 in good health. The gene calls are TRBV5-1 and TRBJ2-7; TRBD2 agrees at 14 bases. Input material: PBMCs. In DNA, the CDR3 is TGCGCCAGCAGCGACCGGACTAGCGGGAGGCAACCCTACGAGCAGTACTTC. Translating gives CASSDRTSGRQPYEQYF.